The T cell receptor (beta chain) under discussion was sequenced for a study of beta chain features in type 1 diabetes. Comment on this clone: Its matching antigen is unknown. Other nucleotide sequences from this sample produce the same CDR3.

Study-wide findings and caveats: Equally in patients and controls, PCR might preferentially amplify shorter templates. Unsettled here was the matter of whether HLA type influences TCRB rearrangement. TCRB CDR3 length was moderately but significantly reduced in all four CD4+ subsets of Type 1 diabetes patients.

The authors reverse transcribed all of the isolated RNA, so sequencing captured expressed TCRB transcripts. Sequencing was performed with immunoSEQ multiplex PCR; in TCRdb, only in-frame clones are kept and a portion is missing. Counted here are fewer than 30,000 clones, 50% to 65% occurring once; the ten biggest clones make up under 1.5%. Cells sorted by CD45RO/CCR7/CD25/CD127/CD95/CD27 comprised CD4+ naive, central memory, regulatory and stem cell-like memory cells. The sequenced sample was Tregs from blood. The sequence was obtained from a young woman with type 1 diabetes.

CDR3 in DNA: TGCGCCAGCAGCCCGGGACTAGCGGACTACAATGAGCAGTTCTTC. Amino acid sequence: CASSPGLADYNEQFF. This sequence joins TRBV5-1 and TRBJ2-1, with 11 positions matching TRBD2. CDR1 is SGHRS and CDR2 is YFSETQ in the germline V gene. The CDR3 length is 15 residues. V was clipped by 4 bases and J by 3 bases; unmatched bases: 3.